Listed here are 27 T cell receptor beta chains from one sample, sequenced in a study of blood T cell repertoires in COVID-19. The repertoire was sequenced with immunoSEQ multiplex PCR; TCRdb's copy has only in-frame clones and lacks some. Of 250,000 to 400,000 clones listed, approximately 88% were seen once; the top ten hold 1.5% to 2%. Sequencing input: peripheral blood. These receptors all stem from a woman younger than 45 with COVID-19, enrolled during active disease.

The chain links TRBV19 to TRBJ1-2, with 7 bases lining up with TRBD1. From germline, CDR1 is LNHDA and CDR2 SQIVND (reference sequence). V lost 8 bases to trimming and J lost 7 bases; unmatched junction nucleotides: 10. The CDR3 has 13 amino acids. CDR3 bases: TGTGCCAGTTACCCATCGCAGGGGGGTGGCTACACCTTC. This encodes CASYPSQGGGYTF. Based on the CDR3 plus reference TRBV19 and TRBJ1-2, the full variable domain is DGGITQSPKYLFRKEGQNVTLSCEQNLNHDAMYWYRQDPGQGLRLIYYSQIVNDFQKGDIAEGYSVSREKKESFPLTVTSAQKNPTAFYLCASYPSQGGGYTFGSGTRLTVV.

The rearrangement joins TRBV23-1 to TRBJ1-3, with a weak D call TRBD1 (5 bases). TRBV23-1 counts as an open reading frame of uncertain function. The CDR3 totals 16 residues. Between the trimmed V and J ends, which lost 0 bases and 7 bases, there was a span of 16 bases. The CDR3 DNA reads TGCGCCAGCAGTCAATCCAACCGGGACGGGGGTAACACCATATATTTT. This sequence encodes CASSQSNRDGGNTIYF.

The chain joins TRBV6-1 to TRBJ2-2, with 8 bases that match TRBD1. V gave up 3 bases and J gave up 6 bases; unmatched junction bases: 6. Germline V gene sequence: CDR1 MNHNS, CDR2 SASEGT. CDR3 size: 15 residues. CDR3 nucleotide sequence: TGTGCCAGCAGTGACAATCAGGGGGCGCCCGGGGAGCTGTTTTTT. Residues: CASSDNQGAPGELFF.

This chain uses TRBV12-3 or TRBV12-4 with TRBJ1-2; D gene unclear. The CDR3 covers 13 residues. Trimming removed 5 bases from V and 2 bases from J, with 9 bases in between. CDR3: CASSPHLNYGYTF. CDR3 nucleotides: TGTGCCAGCAGTCCCCACTTGAACTATGGCTACACCTTC.

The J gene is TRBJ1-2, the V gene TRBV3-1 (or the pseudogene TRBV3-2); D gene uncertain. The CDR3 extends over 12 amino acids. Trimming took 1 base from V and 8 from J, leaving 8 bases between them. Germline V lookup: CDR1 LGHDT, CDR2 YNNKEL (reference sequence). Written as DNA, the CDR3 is TGTGCCAGCAGCCAAGGTCCCCTCGGCTACACCTTC. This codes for CASSQGPLGYTF.

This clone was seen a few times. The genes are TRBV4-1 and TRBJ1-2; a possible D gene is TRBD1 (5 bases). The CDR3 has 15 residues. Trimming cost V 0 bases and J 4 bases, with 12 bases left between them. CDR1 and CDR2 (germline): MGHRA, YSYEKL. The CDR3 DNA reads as TGCGCCAGCAGCCAAGATACAGGTATCATCTATGGCTACACCTTC. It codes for CASSQDTGIIYGYTF.

CDR3 DNA: TGTGCCAGTAAAATCCAGGGGTCTTGGGCTGGGGCCAACGTCCTGACTTTC. The encoded protein is CASKIQGSWAGANVLTF. The chain couples TRBV19 to TRBJ2-6; D perhaps matches TRBD1 (6 bases). The CDR3 runs to 17 residues. CDR1 LNHDA and CDR2 SQIVND come from the germline V gene (reference sequence). The germline V and J ends were trimmed by 7 bases and 2 bases, with 18 bases remaining between them.

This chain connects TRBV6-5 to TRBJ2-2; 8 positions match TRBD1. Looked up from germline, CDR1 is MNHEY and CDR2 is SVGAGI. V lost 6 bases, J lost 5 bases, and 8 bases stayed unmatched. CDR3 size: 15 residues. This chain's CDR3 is CASRPRGHRTGELFF. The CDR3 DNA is TGTGCCAGCAGACCCAGGGGGCATAGGACCGGGGAGCTGTTTTTT.

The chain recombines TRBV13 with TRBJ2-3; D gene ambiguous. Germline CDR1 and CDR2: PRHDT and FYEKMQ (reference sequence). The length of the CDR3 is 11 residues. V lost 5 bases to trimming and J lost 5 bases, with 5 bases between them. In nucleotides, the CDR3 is TGTGCCAGCAGCATCCTAGATACGCAGTATTTT. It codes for CASSILDTQYF. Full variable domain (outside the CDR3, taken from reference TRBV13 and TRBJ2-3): AAGVIQSPRHLIKEKRETATLKCYPIPRHDTVYWYQQGPGQDPQFLISFYEKMQSDKGSIPDRFSAQQFSDYHSELNMSSLELGDSALYFCASSILDTQYFGPGTRLTVL.

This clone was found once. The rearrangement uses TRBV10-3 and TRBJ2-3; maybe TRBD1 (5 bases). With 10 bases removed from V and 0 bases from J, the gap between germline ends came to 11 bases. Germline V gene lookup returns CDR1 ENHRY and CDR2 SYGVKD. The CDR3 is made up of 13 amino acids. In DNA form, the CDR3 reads TGTGCCACGACAGAGCTTAGCACAGATACGCAGTATTTT. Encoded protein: CATTELSTDTQYF.

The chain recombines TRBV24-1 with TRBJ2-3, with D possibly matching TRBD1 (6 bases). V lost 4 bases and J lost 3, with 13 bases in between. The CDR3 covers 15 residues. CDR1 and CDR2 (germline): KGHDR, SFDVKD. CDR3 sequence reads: CATSDPGQSTDTQYF. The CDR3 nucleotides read TGTGCCACCAGTGACCCAGGACAGTCGACAGATACGCAGTATTTT.

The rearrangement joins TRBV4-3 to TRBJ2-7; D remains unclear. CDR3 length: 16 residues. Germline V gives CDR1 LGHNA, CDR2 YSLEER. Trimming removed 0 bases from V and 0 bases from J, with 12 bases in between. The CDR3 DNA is TGCGCCAGCAGCCAAGATCGGTATCAGGCCTCCTACGAGCAGTACTTC. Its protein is CASSQDRYQASYEQYF.

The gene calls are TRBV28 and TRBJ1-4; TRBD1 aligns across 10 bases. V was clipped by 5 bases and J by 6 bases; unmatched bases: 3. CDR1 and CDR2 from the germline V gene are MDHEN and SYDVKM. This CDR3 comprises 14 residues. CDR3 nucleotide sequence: TGTGCCAGCAGTCCGGGACAGGGGTATGAAAAACTGTTTTTT. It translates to CASSPGQGYEKLFF.

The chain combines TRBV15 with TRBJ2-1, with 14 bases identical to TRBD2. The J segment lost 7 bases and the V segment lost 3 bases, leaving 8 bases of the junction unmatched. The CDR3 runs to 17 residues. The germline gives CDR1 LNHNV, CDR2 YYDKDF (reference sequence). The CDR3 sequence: CATSRTSGGAYWNEQFF. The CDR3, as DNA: TGTGCCACCAGCAGGACTAGCGGGGGGGCGTATTGGAATGAGCAGTTCTTC.

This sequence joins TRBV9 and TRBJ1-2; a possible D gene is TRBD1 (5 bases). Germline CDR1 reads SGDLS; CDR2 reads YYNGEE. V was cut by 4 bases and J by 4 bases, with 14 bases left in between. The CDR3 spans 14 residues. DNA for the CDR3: TGTGCCAGCAGCCCCCCGCAGGGATTCTATGGCTACACCTTC. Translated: CASSPPQGFYGYTF.

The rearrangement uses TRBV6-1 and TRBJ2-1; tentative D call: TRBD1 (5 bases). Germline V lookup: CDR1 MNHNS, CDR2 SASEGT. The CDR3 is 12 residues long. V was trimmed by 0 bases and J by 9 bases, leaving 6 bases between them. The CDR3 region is CASSEAGVEQFF. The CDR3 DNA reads TGTGCCAGCAGTGAAGCAGGGGTTGAGCAGTTCTTC.

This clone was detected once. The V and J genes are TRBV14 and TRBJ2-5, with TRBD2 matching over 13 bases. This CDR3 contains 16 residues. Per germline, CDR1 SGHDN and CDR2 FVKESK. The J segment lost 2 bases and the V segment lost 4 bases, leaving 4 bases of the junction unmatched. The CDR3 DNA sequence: TGTGCCAGCAGCCCCTGGACTAGCGGGAGACAAGAGACCCAGTACTTC. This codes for CASSPWTSGRQETQYF.

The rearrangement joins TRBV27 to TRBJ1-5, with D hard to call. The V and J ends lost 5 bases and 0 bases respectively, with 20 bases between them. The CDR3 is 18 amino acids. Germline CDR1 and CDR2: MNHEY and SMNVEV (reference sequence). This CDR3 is CASSPYGRASYSNQPQHF. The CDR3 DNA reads TGTGCCAGCAGTCCCTACGGGAGGGCATCCTATAGCAATCAGCCCCAGCATTTT.

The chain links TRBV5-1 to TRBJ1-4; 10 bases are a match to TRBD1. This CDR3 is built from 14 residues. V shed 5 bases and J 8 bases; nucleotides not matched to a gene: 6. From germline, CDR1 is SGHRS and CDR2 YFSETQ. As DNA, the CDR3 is TGCGCCAGCAGACGGACAGGGGGAGGGGAAAAACTGTTTTTT. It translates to CASRRTGGGEKLFF.

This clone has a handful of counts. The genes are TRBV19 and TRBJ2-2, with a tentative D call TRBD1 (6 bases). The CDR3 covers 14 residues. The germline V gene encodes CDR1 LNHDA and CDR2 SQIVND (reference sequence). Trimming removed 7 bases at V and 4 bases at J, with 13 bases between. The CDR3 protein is CASTTGGGTGELFF. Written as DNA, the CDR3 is TGTGCCAGTACCACTGGGGGCGGCACCGGGGAGCTGTTTTTT.

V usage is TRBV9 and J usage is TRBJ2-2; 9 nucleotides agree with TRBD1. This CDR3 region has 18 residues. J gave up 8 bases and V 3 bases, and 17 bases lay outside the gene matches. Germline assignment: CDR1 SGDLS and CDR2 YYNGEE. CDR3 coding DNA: TGTGCCAGCAGCGCTACACGGGACAGGGACTTTCTAGCGGGGGAGCTGTTTTTT. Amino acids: CASSATRDRDFLAGELFF.

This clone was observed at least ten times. The CDR3 loop reads CAWSVPPGQGGDTIYF. The DNA of the CDR3 is TGTGCCTGGAGTGTACCCCCGGGACAGGGGGGGGACACCATATATTTT. This sequence joins TRBV30 and TRBJ1-3; 11 bases are a match to TRBD1. Trimming took 0 bases from V and 8 from J; bases not matched to a gene: 9. Germline V CDR1 and CDR2: GTSNPN, SVGIG (reference sequence). The CDR3 extends over 16 amino acids. The full variable domain, its missing parts supplied by reference TRBV30 and TRBJ1-3, is SQTIHQWPATLVQPVGSPLSLECTVEGTSNPNLYWYRQAAGRGLQLLFYSVGIGQISSEVPQNLSASRPQDRQFILSSKKLLLSDSGFYLCAWSVPPGQGGDTIYFGEGSWLTVV.

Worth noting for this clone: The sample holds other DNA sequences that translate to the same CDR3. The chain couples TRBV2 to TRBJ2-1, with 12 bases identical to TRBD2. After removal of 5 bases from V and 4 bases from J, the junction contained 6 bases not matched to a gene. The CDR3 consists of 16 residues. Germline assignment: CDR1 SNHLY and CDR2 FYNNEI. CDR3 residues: CASSYNLAGGYNEQFF. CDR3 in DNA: TGTGCCAGCAGTTATAACCTAGCGGGGGGGTACAATGAGCAGTTCTTC.

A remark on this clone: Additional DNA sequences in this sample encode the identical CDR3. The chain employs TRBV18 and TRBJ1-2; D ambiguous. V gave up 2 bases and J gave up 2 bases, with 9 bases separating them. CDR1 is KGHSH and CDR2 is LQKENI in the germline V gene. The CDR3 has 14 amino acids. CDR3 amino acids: CASSPSRGNYGYTF. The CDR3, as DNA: TGTGCCAGCTCACCAAGCCGAGGGAACTATGGCTACACCTTC.

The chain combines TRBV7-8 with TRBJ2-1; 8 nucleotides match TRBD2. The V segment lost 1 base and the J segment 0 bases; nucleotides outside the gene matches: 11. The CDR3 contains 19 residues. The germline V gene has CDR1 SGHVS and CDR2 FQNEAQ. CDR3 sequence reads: CASSLVPPQRGLSYNEQFF. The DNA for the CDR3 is TGTGCCAGCAGCTTAGTCCCCCCCCAGCGGGGGCTCTCCTACAATGAGCAGTTCTTC.

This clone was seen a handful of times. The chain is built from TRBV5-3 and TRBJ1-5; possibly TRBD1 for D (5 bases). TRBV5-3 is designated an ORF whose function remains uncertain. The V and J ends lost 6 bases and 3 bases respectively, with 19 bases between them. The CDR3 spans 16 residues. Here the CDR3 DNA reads TGTGCCAGAACGAGGAGAGACCAGGGCACCAATCAGCCCCAGCATTTT. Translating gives CARTRRDQGTNQPQHF.

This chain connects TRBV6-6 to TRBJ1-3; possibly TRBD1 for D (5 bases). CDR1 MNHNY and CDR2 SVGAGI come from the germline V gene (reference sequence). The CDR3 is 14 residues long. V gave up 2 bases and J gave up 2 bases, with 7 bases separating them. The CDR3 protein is CASSYDRAGNTIYF. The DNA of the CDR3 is TGTGCCAGCAGTTACGACAGAGCTGGAAACACCATATATTTT.